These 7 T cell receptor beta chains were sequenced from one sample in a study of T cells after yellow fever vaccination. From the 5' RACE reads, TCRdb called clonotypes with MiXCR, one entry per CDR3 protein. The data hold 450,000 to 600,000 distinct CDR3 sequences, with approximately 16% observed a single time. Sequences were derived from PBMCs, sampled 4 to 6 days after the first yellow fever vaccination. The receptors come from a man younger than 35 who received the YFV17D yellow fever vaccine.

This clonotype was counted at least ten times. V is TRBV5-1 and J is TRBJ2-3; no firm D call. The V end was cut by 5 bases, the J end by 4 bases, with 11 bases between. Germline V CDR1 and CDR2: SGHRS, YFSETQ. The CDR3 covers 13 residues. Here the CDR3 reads CASSYWGSDTQYF. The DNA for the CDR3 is TGCGCCAGCAGTTATTGGGGTTCAGATACGCAGTATTTT.

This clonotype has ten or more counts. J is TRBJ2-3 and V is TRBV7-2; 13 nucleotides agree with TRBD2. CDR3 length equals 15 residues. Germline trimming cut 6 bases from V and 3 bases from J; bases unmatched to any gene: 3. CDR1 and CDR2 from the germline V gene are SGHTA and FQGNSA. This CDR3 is CASRGLAGNTDTQYF. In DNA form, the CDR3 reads TGTGCCAGCAGGGGACTAGCGGGGAATACAGATACGCAGTATTTT.

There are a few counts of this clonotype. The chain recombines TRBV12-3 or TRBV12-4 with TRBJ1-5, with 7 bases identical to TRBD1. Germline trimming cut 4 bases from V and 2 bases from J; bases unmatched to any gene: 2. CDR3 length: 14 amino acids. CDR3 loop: CASSWGQRNQPQHF. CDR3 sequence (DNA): TGTGCCAGCAGTTGGGGACAGCGCAATCAGCCCCAGCATTTT.

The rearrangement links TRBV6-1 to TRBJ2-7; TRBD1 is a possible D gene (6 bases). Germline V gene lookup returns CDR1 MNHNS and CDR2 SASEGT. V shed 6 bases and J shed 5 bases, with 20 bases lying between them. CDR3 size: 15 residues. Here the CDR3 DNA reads TGTGCCAGCAGCCCCGTGGCAGTACAGGGTGACGAGCAGTACTTC. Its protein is CASSPVAVQGDEQYF.

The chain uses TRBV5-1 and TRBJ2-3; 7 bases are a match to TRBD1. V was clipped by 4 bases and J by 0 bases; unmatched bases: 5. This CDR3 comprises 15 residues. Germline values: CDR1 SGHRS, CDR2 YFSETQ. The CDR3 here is CASSPPGQSTDTQYF. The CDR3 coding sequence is TGCGCCAGCAGCCCTCCGGGACAGAGCACAGATACGCAGTATTTT.

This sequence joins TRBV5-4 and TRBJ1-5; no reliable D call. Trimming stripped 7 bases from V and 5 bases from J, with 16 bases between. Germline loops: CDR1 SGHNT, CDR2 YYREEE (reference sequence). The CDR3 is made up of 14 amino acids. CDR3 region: CASGTAGQDQPQHF. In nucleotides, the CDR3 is TGTGCCAGCGGCACGGCAGGTCAAGATCAGCCCCAGCATTTT.

The CDR3 is CASSLDTGVMADTQYF. CDR3 DNA: TGTGCCAGCAGCTTGGATACAGGGGTAATGGCAGATACGCAGTATTTT. V is TRBV5-6 and J is TRBJ2-3, with TRBD1 matching over 7 bases. This CDR3 has 16 residues. CDR1 is SGHDT and CDR2 is YYEEEE in the germline V gene. V was clipped by 0 bases and J by 4 bases; unmatched bases: 8.